The clone carrying this T cell receptor (beta chain) appeared a few times. Its antigen is unidentified. Unmatched junction bases numbered 10, after V lost 7 bases and J lost 2 bases. The CDR3 runs to 15 residues. CDR1 and CDR2 from the germline V gene are MNHNS and SASEGT. The source of the sample is a study of cytomegalovirus exposure and HLA in healthy donors. Study results and caveats: Previously analyzed data showed that most TCR beta V segments were productive at a frequency of about 87% or about 30%. Most sequenced TCRs were rare (though some public TCRs occurred in many donors). A later analysis, which compared TCR beta chains of equal frequency, found the HLA-associated ones more clonally expanded. When analyzed later, a missense DCLRE1C variant was found to be linked to TCR beta V- and J-gene trimming.

Vbeta (60) and Jbeta (13) primers were used in the PCR. The data were produced by immunoSEQ multiplex PCR, yet TCRdb's version contains in-frame clones alone and is incomplete. The data show roughly 200,000 clones, about 9% seen once. The TCR was taken from a woman under 40 in good health and CMV-seropositive. Sequencing used PBMCs. The rearrangement joins TRBV6-1 to TRBJ2-7, with 8 bases lining up with TRBD2. The CDR3 loop is CASTSQREGTYEQYF. The CDR3 DNA is TGTGCCAGCACGTCCCAACGGGAGGGTACCTACGAGCAGTACTTC.